These 30 T cell receptor beta chains originate from one sample sequenced in a study of blood T cell repertoires in COVID-19. Profiling relied on immunoSEQ multiplex PCR, and the TCRdb table lists in-frame clones only, not all of them. The sample shows over 120,000 clones, around 84% of them seen only once. What was sequenced was peripheral blood. Receptors originate from a human donor in a cohort sampled during active COVID-19.

The rearrangement uses TRBV28 and TRBJ2-7, with 10 bases lining up with TRBD2. The CDR3 is 15 amino acids. J lost 3 bases, V lost 5 bases, and 7 bases had no gene match. The germline gives CDR1 MDHEN, CDR2 SYDVKM. The CDR3 spells CASSPTSGDLYEQYF. CDR3 coding DNA: TGTGCCAGCAGTCCTACTAGCGGGGACCTCTACGAGCAGTACTTC. Full variable domain (missing parts from reference TRBV28 and TRBJ2-7): DVKVTQSSRYLVKRTGEKVFLECVQDMDHENMFWYRQDPGLGLRLIYFSYDVKMKEKGDIPEGYSVSREKKERFSLILESASTNQTSMYLCASSPTSGDLYEQYFGPGTRLTVT.

The chain links TRBV21-1 to TRBJ2-7; the listed D gene, TRBD2, was not tested against the DNA. TRBV21-1 is recorded as a pseudogene. This CDR3 has 18 residues. DNA of the CDR3: TGTGCCAGCAGCAAAGCTGGACTAGCGGGGGGGTTAATCTACGAGCAGTACTTC. It yields the protein CASSKAGLAGGLIYEQYF.

This clone was found once. A junction end diverges from the germline sequence, so it may reflect a read error. This chain connects TRBV5-1 to TRBJ2-5; maybe TRBD2 (6 bases). Germline CDR1 and CDR2: SGHRS and YFSETQ. The CDR3 sequence is 15 residues long. The CDR3, as DNA: TGCGTCAGCAGCTTGGCGGGACTCCTCCAAGAGACCCAGTACTTC. It is translated as CVSSLAGLLQETQYF.

CDR3 nucleotide sequence: TGTGCCAGCTCACCTGAACAGGGTTCTGGCTACACCTTC. As protein: CASSPEQGSGYTF. The chain employs TRBV18 and TRBJ1-2; possibly TRBD1 for D (6 bases). This CDR3 has 13 amino acids. Between the trimmed V and J ends, which lost 3 bases and 7 bases, there was a span of 12 bases. Germline loops: CDR1 KGHSH, CDR2 LQKENI.

The rearrangement uses TRBV7-2 and TRBJ2-1, with D possibly being TRBD1 (6 bases). The V end was cut by 4 bases, the J end by 9 bases, with 13 bases between. Germline CDR1 is SGHTA and CDR2 is FQGNSA. The CDR3 runs 13 residues. CDR3 sequence: CASSSGHISEQFF. The DNA for the CDR3 is TGTGCCAGCAGCTCGGGACACATAAGTGAGCAGTTCTTC.

The CDR3: CASSPESTDTQYF. As DNA, the CDR3 is TGTGCCAGCTCTCCTGAGAGCACAGATACGCAGTATTTT. The rearrangement links TRBV18 to TRBJ2-3; D unclear. From germline, CDR1 is KGHSH and CDR2 LQKENI. V dropped 6 bases and J dropped 0 bases, with 7 bases sitting between them. The CDR3 spans 13 residues.

In this sample, this clone turned up once. The genes are TRBV28 and TRBJ1-4; a weak D match, TRBD1 (6 bases). The germline CDR1 and CDR2 sequences are MDHEN and SYDVKM. This CDR3 contains 12 residues. Trimming cost V 7 bases and J 6 bases, with 9 bases left between them. CDR3 sequence: CASTAGDEKLFF. The CDR3 DNA follows: TGTGCCAGCACCGCAGGGGATGAAAAACTGTTTTTT.

This clone has a single count. The J gene is TRBJ1-2, the V gene TRBV9; a weak D match, TRBD1 (5 bases). Trimming shortened V by 4 bases and J by 7 bases, and 8 bases separated the two germline ends. Germline CDR1 reads SGDLS; CDR2 reads YYNGEE. The CDR3 spans 11 residues. The CDR3 sequence is CASSPRGGYTF. The CDR3 bases are TGTGCCAGCAGCCCTAGGGGTGGCTACACCTTC. Using reference TRBV9 and TRBJ1-2 for the parts outside the CDR3, the full variable domain is DSGVTQTPKHLITATGQRVTLRCSPRSGDLSVYWYQQSLDQGLQFLIQYYNGEERAKGNILERFSAQQFPDLHSELNLSSLELGDSALYFCASSPRGGYTFGSGTRLTVV.

The rearrangement uses TRBV5-4 and TRBJ2-5; possible D gene TRBD1, 6 bases. V was trimmed by 5 bases and J by 1 base, leaving 9 bases between them. Germline V gene data show CDR1 as SGHNT and CDR2 as YYREEE (reference sequence). CDR3 length: 13 residues. The CDR3: CASSPGAQETQYF. The DNA for the CDR3 is TGTGCCAGCAGTCCAGGGGCCCAAGAGACCCAGTACTTC. Full variable domain (remainder filled in from reference TRBV5-4 and TRBJ2-5): ETGVTQSPTHLIKTRGQQVTLRCSSQSGHNTVSWYQQALGQGPQFIFQYYREEENGRGNFPPRFSGLQFPNYSSELNVNALELDDSALYLCASSPGAQETQYFGPGTRLLVL.

The chain employs TRBV2 and TRBJ1-1; D is perhaps TRBD1 (5 bases). There are 15 residues in the CDR3. Trimming removed 10 bases from V and 1 base from J, with 19 bases in between. Germline V gene sequence: CDR1 SNHLY, CDR2 FYNNEI. CDR3 sequence reads: CATPLFRGKNTEAFF. The DNA for the CDR3 is TGTGCCACCCCCCTCTTCCGGGGGAAGAACACTGAAGCTTTCTTT.

This rearrangement joins TRBV28 to TRBJ1-5; TRBD1 matches 7 bases. V was clipped by 5 bases and J by 0 bases; unmatched bases: 7. Looked up from germline, CDR1 is MDHEN and CDR2 is SYDVKM. The CDR3 consists of 16 residues. CDR3 sequence reads: CASSAGTAYSNQPQHF. The DNA for the CDR3 is TGTGCCAGCAGTGCAGGGACAGCGTATAGCAATCAGCCCCAGCATTTT.

The chain combines TRBV28 with TRBJ2-1; D is possibly TRBD1 (5 bases). CDR1 and CDR2 from the germline V gene are MDHEN and SYDVKM. The V gene lost 5 bases and the J gene lost 6 bases, with 14 bases spanning the gap. There are 14 residues in the CDR3. CDR3 region: CASSLLTETNEQFF. The DNA for the CDR3 is TGTGCCAGCAGTCTTCTGACAGAGACCAATGAGCAGTTCTTC.

The chain is built from TRBV25-1 and TRBJ1-1; weak D call: TRBD1 (6 bases). Germline loops: CDR1 MGHDK, CDR2 SYGVNS. Trimming took off 2 bases at V and 3 bases at J, with 19 bases between the two ends. This CDR3 region has 17 residues. In nucleotides, the CDR3 is TGTGCCAGCAGTGAACCCCTGGCCATTTGGGGGCACACTGAAGCTTTCTTT. Amino acid sequence: CASSEPLAIWGHTEAFF.

The V and J genes are TRBV25-1 and TRBJ2-7, with TRBD2 matching 10 bases. With 7 bases clipped from V and 7 bases from J, the junction kept 10 bases outside the gene matches. CDR1 MGHDK and CDR2 SYGVNS come from the germline V gene. This CDR3 is built from 14 residues. Written as DNA, the CDR3 is TGTGCCAGCACTACTAGCGGGGCGATAGTAGAGCAGTACTTC. Its protein is CASTTSGAIVEQYF.

The V gene is TRBV21-1, the J gene TRBJ1-2. TRBV21-1 is given as a pseudogene. The CDR3 totals 15 residues. The CDR3: CASSKKGGKTYGYTF. The CDR3, as DNA: TGTGCCAGCAGCAAAAAGGGAGGCAAGACATATGGCTACACCTTC.

The rearrangement joins TRBV5-1 to TRBJ2-1; 10 nucleotides match TRBD2. V shed 5 bases and J 7 bases; nucleotides not matched to a gene: 9. From germline, CDR1 is SGHRS and CDR2 YFSETQ. CDR3 size: 15 residues. Here the CDR3 DNA reads TGCGCCAGCAGGGAAAGGACTAGCGGTGAAAATGAGCAGTTCTTC. This sequence encodes CASRERTSGENEQFF.

The rearrangement links TRBV14 to TRBJ2-2; D possibly corresponds to TRBD1 (5 bases). Looked up from germline, CDR1 is SGHDN and CDR2 is FVKESK. This CDR3 is built from 18 residues. Between the trimmed V and J ends, which lost 1 base and 5 bases, there was a span of 20 bases. CDR3 in amino acids: CASSQGPGSDVVTGELFF. The CDR3 coding sequence is TGTGCCAGCAGCCAAGGGCCAGGGTCGGATGTCGTTACCGGGGAGCTGTTTTTT.

This chain connects TRBV11-2 to TRBJ2-3, with a tentative D call TRBD1 (7 bases). The germline gives CDR1 SGHAT, CDR2 FQNNGV. The CDR3 loop spans 16 amino acids. Between the trimmed V and J ends, which lost 4 bases and 4 bases, there was a span of 18 bases. The CDR3 region is CASSWTGGLSPDTQYF. The CDR3 DNA is TGTGCCAGCAGCTGGACAGGAGGGCTCTCCCCAGATACGCAGTATTTT.

This chain links TRBV28 with TRBJ1-5; 7 nucleotides line up with TRBD1. This CDR3 spans 14 amino acids. Germline-derived CDR1 and CDR2 are MDHEN and SYDVKM. Unmatched junction bases numbered 5, after V lost 6 bases and J lost 3 bases. CDR3 in amino acids: CASRTGQNNQPQHF. In DNA, the CDR3 is TGTGCCAGCAGGACGGGACAGAACAATCAGCCCCAGCATTTT.

This CDR3 reads CASSIGGATVTQYF. CDR3 nucleotide sequence: TGTGCCAGTAGTATAGGTGGGGCGACGGTGACGCAGTATTTT. The chain has TRBV19 and TRBJ2-3; D may be TRBD1 (5 bases). Germline CDR1 and CDR2: LNHDA and SQIVND (reference sequence). Trimming pared 1 base from V and 9 bases from J, leaving 14 bases between. The CDR3 length is 14 residues.

This CDR3 is CASSLLPQGAAEKLFF. The CDR3 bases are TGTGCCAGCAGCTTACTCCCCCAGGGGGCTGCCGAAAAACTGTTTTTT. The chain has TRBV7-6 and TRBJ1-4, with 8 bases that match TRBD1. The CDR3 has 16 residues. Germline values: CDR1 SGHVS, CDR2 FNYEAQ. V was pared by 2 bases and J by 8 bases, with 10 bases of the junction left unmatched.

This sequence joins TRBV25-1 and TRBJ2-1, with 7 bases identical to TRBD1. The trim removed 10 bases at V and 4 bases at J, leaving 19 bases unmatched. CDR3 length: 17 residues. Germline values: CDR1 MGHDK, CDR2 SYGVNS. The DNA for the CDR3 is TGTGCCACAGAGGATACCACCCGGGACAGACTATACAATGAGCAGTTCTTC. This gives the protein CATEDTTRDRLYNEQFF.

V is TRBV29-1 and J is TRBJ1-1, with D possibly matching TRBD1 (6 bases). The germline V and J ends were trimmed by 8 bases and 1 base, with 20 bases remaining between them. Germline V gives CDR1 SQVTM, CDR2 ANQGSEA. The CDR3 has 15 amino acids. The CDR3 is CSTKAGASPNTEAFF. Written as DNA, the CDR3 is TGCAGCACTAAGGCGGGGGCGAGCCCGAACACTGAAGCTTTCTTT.

The rearrangement uses TRBV7-9 and TRBJ1-1; maybe TRBD1 (5 bases). Germline CDR1 reads SEHNR; CDR2 reads FQNEAQ (reference sequence). Trimming took 5 bases from V and 1 from J, leaving 11 bases between them. The CDR3 has 14 amino acids. The CDR3 loop is CASSPDTSNTEAFF. The CDR3 DNA sequence: TGTGCCAGCAGCCCGGACACATCGAACACTGAAGCTTTCTTT.

The CDR3 nucleotides are TGTGCCAGTTCCTGGACTAGCGGGATCCAAGAGACCCAGTACTTC. Translated: CASSWTSGIQETQYF. This chain joins TRBV11-3 and TRBJ2-5; 12 nucleotides agree with TRBD2. Trimming at V came to 9 bases and at J to 1 base, leaving 6 bases not matched to a gene. The CDR3 is made up of 15 amino acids. Germline assignment: CDR1 SGHNT and CDR2 YENEEA.

The rearrangement links TRBV15 to TRBJ2-7, with a weak D call TRBD1 (7 bases). The CDR3 runs to 16 residues. Per the germline V gene, CDR1 is LNHNV and CDR2 is YYDKDF (reference sequence). V dropped 0 bases and J dropped 0 bases, with 12 bases sitting between them. The CDR3 spells CATSRDRGDSSYEQYF. The CDR3, as DNA: TGTGCCACCAGCAGAGATAGGGGGGACAGCTCCTACGAGCAGTACTTC.

The CDR3 loop reads CAISESDSAGELFF. The CDR3 nucleotides are TGTGCCATCAGTGAGTCAGACAGCGCCGGGGAGCTGTTTTTT. The chain uses TRBV10-3 and TRBJ2-2, with D perhaps TRBD1 (5 bases). CDR1 is ENHRY and CDR2 is SYGVKD in the germline V gene. The V and J ends lost 0 bases and 6 bases respectively, with 8 bases between them. CDR3 length: 14 amino acids.

The chain links TRBV16 to TRBJ2-7, with unresolved D. CDR1 and CDR2 (germline): KGHSY, FQNENV. CDR3 length: 14 residues. V shed 0 bases and J shed 3 bases, with 9 bases lying between them. The CDR3 DNA reads TGTGCCAGCAGCCAATCTTCGTCCAGCTACGAGCAGTACTTC. Protein sequence: CASSQSSSSYEQYF.

J is TRBJ2-1 and V is TRBV10-3, with D unresolved. V was shortened by 2 bases and J by 1 base, with 6 bases between the two germline ends. The CDR3 covers 14 residues. Germline values: CDR1 ENHRY, CDR2 SYGVKD. CDR3 region: CAISEVSSYNEQFF. In nucleotides, the CDR3 is TGTGCCATCAGTGAGGTGTCTTCCTACAATGAGCAGTTCTTC.

This chain joins TRBV7-8 and TRBJ2-2; 12 bases are a match to TRBD2. Germline CDR1 and CDR2: SGHVS and FQNEAQ. The CDR3 runs 16 residues. J was trimmed by 7 bases and V by 2 bases; bases with no gene match: 5. CDR3 bases: TGTGCCAGCAGCTTAAGACTAGCGGGAGTCAGCGGGGAGCTGTTTTTT. The encoded protein is CASSLRLAGVSGELFF.